The next 16 T cell receptor beta chains were all read from a single sample in a study of cytomegalovirus exposure and HLA in healthy donors (dated by TCRdb to 2016 to 2017). Library preparation was by the immunoSEQ multiplex PCR assay. The multiplex PCR relied on a mix of 60 forward primers for TCR Vbeta segments and 13 reverse primers for TCR Jbeta segments. TCRdb mirrors the immuneACCESS table, restricted to in-frame sequences. Some clones are absent from its copies; in checked studies, under half trace to an unresolved V gene, and the reason for the others is unknown. A total of under 130,000 clones appear in this sample, 70% of them only once. The ten largest clones add up to 11% of the sample. Sequenced sample: PBMCs. The source is a man aged 35-49 years in good health and CMV-seropositive.

The chain employs TRBV11-2 and TRBJ1-1; D is perhaps TRBD1 (6 bases). The CDR3 contains 14 residues. Germline V CDR1 and CDR2: SGHAT, FQNNGV. The V end lost 3 bases, the J end lost 1 base, and 9 bases lay between the germline ends. CDR3 region: CASSFTGSNTEAFF. The CDR3 DNA follows: TGTGCCAGCAGCTTTACAGGGTCGAACACTGAAGCTTTCTTT.

This clone was picked up one time. The gene calls are TRBV6-1 and TRBJ1-4; D gene uncertain. This CDR3 spans 17 amino acids. V lost 1 base and J lost 0, with 12 bases in between. Germline CDR1 reads MNHNS; CDR2 reads SASEGT. The CDR3 sequence: CASSEGPGLATNEKLFF. The CDR3 DNA is TGTGCCAGCAGTGAAGGACCTGGACTAGCAACTAATGAAAAACTGTTTTTT.

CDR3 in amino acids: CASSSVPRRRDIQYF. The CDR3 DNA follows: TGTGCCAGCAGCTCGGTACCCCGGCGGAGGGACATTCAGTACTTC. The chain is built from TRBV13 and TRBJ2-4; D perhaps matches TRBD2 (6 bases). Germline loops: CDR1 PRHDT, CDR2 FYEKMQ (reference sequence). The CDR3 covers 15 residues. The ends were cut back, 4 bases at V and 8 bases at J, with 18 bases in the middle.

The rearrangement joins TRBV2 to TRBJ2-3; 7 nucleotides line up with TRBD2. Germline lookup yields CDR1 SNHLY and CDR2 FYNNEI. V lost 8 bases and J lost 2; bases outside the gene matches: 7. The CDR3 is 14 amino acids. The CDR3 DNA follows: TGTGCCAGCGTGTCGGGAGGCACCACAGATACGCAGTATTTT. It encodes CASVSGGTTDTQYF.

This rearrangement joins TRBV30 to TRBJ2-7, with 8 bases that match TRBD2. Germline CDR1 reads GTSNPN; CDR2 reads SVGIG (reference sequence). The trim removed 4 bases at V and 3 bases at J, leaving 5 bases unmatched. The CDR3 runs 13 residues. The CDR3 is CAWTGLAGYEQYF. The CDR3 DNA is TGTGCCTGGACCGGGCTAGCGGGCTACGAGCAGTACTTC. Drawing the rest from reference TRBV30 and TRBJ2-7, the complete variable domain is SQTIHQWPATLVQPVGSPLSLECTVEGTSNPNLYWYRQAAGRGLQLLFYSVGIGQISSEVPQNLSASRPQDRQFILSSKKLLLSDSGFYLCAWTGLAGYEQYFGPGTRLTVT.

The chain is built from TRBV6-1 and TRBJ2-7; 8 bases map to TRBD1. With V trimmed by 5 bases and J by 6 bases, 9 bases remained unmatched. The CDR3 loop spans 14 amino acids. CDR1 and CDR2 from the germline V gene are MNHNS and SASEGT. CDR3 sequence: CASSRGDRPGEQYV. In DNA, the CDR3 is TGTGCCAGCAGTAGGGGGGACAGGCCCGGCGAGCAGTACGTC.

The chain is built from TRBV6-5 and TRBJ1-2; D is unresolved. Germline CDR1 is MNHEY and CDR2 is SVGAGI. Trimming took 3 bases from V and 7 from J, leaving 6 bases between them. The CDR3 is 11 residues long. The CDR3 protein is CASSYRGGYTF. The CDR3 DNA reads TGTGCCAGCAGTTATCGAGGTGGCTACACCTTC.

The chain recombines TRBV5-6 with TRBJ2-2; TRBD2 might be the D (5 bases). CDR1 and CDR2 (germline): SGHDT, YYEEEE. The CDR3 extends over 13 amino acids. The V end lost 0 bases, the J end lost 8 bases, and 8 bases lay between the germline ends. As DNA, the CDR3 is TGTGCCAGCAGCTTGGATTTAGCGGGGGAGCTGTTTTTT. Translated, it gives CASSLDLAGELFF.

The chain joins TRBV19 to TRBJ1-5; D is perhaps TRBD1 (5 bases). Per the germline V gene, CDR1 is LNHDA and CDR2 is SQIVND (reference sequence). The length of the CDR3 is 14 residues. The germline V and J ends were trimmed by 0 bases and 2 bases, with 5 bases remaining between them. The DNA of the CDR3 is TGTGCCAGTAGTATAGACAGGGGCAATCAGCCCCAGCATTTT. It codes for CASSIDRGNQPQHF.

The J gene is TRBJ2-7, the V gene TRBV6-1, with a weak D call TRBD1 (5 bases). The CDR3 is made up of 15 amino acids. Germline V gives CDR1 MNHNS, CDR2 SASEGT. Trimming removed 5 bases at V and 1 base at J, with 15 bases between. The chain's CDR3 is CASSPAGKGSYEQYF. Written as DNA, the CDR3 is TGTGCCAGCAGTCCTGCAGGGAAAGGATCCTACGAGCAGTACTTC.

The gene calls are TRBV28 and TRBJ2-5; weak D call: TRBD2 (6 bases). The V gene's germline CDR1 is MDHEN and CDR2 SYDVKM. This CDR3 has 12 amino acids. V lost 5 bases and J lost 7, with 11 bases in between. The CDR3 region is CASSRLEGTQYF. In DNA form, the CDR3 reads TGTGCCAGCAGTCGACTAGAAGGGACCCAGTACTTC.

V usage is TRBV4-3 and J usage is TRBJ2-1, with 13 bases lining up with TRBD2. The CDR3 runs to 16 residues. The trim removed 4 bases at V and 8 bases at J, leaving 8 bases unmatched. Germline lookup yields CDR1 LGHNA and CDR2 YSLEER. The chain's CDR3 is CASSRGTSGTNDEQFF. The CDR3 nucleotides read TGCGCCAGCAGCCGAGGGACTAGCGGGACGAACGATGAGCAGTTCTTC.

V and J are TRBV9 and TRBJ2-1; 9 bases fit TRBD1. This CDR3 region has 15 residues. With 4 bases clipped from V and 1 base from J, the junction kept 3 bases outside the gene matches. Germline CDR1 SGDLS, CDR2 YYNGEE. CDR3 nucleotides: TGTGCCAGCAGCTGGGGACAGGGATCCTACAATGAGCAGTTCTTC. Translation gives CASSWGQGSYNEQFF.

V gene TRBV2 combines with J gene TRBJ2-1; 13 positions match TRBD2. CDR1 SNHLY and CDR2 FYNNEI come from the germline V gene. The CDR3 runs to 14 residues. The V gene end was trimmed by 8 bases and the J gene end by 8 bases; junction bases not matched to a gene: 6. In DNA, the CDR3 is TGTGCCAGCGGATGGACTAGCGGGAGAGATGAGCAGTTCTTC. It yields the protein CASGWTSGRDEQFF.

The V call is TRBV13, the J call TRBJ2-7; 7 bases map to TRBD2. From germline, CDR1 is PRHDT and CDR2 FYEKMQ (reference sequence). Germline trimming cut 2 bases from V and 2 bases from J; bases unmatched to any gene: 3. The CDR3 sequence is 14 residues long. The CDR3 loop reads CASSLRGRAYEQYV. Here the CDR3 DNA reads TGTGCCAGCAGCTTACGGGGGAGGGCCTACGAGCAGTACGTC.

The J gene is TRBJ2-3, the V gene TRBV7-3, with a possible D match to TRBD2 (6 bases). Germline V gene sequence: CDR1 SGHTA, CDR2 FQGTGA. This CDR3 contains 16 residues. The V and J ends lost 1 base and 0 bases respectively, with 11 bases between them. Written as DNA, the CDR3 is TGTGCCAGCAGCTTAATTGGCGGGGCCAGCACAGATACGCAGTATTTT. Residues: CASSLIGGASTDTQYF.